This T cell receptor (beta chain) was sequenced for a study of CD8+CD57+ T cells in acquired aplastic anemia. It was genomic DNA that served as the template for profiling TCR beta VDJ and CDR3. TCRdb re-called the reads through MiXCR, storing one row per CDR3 protein. Seen here are 100,000 to 150,000 distinct CDR3 sequences, 48% observed once, and the top ten hold 2.5% to 3%. Germline values: CDR1 KGHDR, CDR2 SFDVKD. The CDR3 is made up of 14 amino acids. Trimming shortened V by 4 bases and J by 8 bases, and 14 bases separated the two germline ends. The sequenced material came from sorted CD4+, CD8+, or CD8+CD57+ T cells (not recorded which) from PBMCs. The V gene is TRBV24-1, the J gene TRBJ1-5; D call uncertain. The receptor comes from a human donor in good health, serving as a control. CDR3 in amino acids: CATSDPTYSKPQHF. CDR3 DNA sequence: TGTGCCACCAGTGACCCGACCTACTCGAAGCCCCAGCATTTT.